This TCR beta chain was captured in a study of control samples from healthy donors and cancer patients. CDR1 MNHEY and CDR2 SVGEGT come from the germline V gene. Trimming left V 2 bases short and J 4 bases short, with 14 bases between. The CDR3 is made up of 15 amino acids. Assay: immunoSEQ multiplex PCR; the TCRdb copy retains only in-frame clones and omits some. In the table there are 150,000 to 200,000 clones, roughly 94% of which are singletons. The sample comprised blood. V and J are TRBV6-2 or TRBV6-3 and TRBJ1-2; possibly TRBD1 for D (5 bases). This receptor was obtained from a woman between 35 and 50 years old in good health. The CDR3 sequence: CASSYPGARGYGYTF. The DNA of the CDR3 is TGTGCCAGCAGTTACCCCGGGGCAAGAGGCTATGGCTACACCTTC.